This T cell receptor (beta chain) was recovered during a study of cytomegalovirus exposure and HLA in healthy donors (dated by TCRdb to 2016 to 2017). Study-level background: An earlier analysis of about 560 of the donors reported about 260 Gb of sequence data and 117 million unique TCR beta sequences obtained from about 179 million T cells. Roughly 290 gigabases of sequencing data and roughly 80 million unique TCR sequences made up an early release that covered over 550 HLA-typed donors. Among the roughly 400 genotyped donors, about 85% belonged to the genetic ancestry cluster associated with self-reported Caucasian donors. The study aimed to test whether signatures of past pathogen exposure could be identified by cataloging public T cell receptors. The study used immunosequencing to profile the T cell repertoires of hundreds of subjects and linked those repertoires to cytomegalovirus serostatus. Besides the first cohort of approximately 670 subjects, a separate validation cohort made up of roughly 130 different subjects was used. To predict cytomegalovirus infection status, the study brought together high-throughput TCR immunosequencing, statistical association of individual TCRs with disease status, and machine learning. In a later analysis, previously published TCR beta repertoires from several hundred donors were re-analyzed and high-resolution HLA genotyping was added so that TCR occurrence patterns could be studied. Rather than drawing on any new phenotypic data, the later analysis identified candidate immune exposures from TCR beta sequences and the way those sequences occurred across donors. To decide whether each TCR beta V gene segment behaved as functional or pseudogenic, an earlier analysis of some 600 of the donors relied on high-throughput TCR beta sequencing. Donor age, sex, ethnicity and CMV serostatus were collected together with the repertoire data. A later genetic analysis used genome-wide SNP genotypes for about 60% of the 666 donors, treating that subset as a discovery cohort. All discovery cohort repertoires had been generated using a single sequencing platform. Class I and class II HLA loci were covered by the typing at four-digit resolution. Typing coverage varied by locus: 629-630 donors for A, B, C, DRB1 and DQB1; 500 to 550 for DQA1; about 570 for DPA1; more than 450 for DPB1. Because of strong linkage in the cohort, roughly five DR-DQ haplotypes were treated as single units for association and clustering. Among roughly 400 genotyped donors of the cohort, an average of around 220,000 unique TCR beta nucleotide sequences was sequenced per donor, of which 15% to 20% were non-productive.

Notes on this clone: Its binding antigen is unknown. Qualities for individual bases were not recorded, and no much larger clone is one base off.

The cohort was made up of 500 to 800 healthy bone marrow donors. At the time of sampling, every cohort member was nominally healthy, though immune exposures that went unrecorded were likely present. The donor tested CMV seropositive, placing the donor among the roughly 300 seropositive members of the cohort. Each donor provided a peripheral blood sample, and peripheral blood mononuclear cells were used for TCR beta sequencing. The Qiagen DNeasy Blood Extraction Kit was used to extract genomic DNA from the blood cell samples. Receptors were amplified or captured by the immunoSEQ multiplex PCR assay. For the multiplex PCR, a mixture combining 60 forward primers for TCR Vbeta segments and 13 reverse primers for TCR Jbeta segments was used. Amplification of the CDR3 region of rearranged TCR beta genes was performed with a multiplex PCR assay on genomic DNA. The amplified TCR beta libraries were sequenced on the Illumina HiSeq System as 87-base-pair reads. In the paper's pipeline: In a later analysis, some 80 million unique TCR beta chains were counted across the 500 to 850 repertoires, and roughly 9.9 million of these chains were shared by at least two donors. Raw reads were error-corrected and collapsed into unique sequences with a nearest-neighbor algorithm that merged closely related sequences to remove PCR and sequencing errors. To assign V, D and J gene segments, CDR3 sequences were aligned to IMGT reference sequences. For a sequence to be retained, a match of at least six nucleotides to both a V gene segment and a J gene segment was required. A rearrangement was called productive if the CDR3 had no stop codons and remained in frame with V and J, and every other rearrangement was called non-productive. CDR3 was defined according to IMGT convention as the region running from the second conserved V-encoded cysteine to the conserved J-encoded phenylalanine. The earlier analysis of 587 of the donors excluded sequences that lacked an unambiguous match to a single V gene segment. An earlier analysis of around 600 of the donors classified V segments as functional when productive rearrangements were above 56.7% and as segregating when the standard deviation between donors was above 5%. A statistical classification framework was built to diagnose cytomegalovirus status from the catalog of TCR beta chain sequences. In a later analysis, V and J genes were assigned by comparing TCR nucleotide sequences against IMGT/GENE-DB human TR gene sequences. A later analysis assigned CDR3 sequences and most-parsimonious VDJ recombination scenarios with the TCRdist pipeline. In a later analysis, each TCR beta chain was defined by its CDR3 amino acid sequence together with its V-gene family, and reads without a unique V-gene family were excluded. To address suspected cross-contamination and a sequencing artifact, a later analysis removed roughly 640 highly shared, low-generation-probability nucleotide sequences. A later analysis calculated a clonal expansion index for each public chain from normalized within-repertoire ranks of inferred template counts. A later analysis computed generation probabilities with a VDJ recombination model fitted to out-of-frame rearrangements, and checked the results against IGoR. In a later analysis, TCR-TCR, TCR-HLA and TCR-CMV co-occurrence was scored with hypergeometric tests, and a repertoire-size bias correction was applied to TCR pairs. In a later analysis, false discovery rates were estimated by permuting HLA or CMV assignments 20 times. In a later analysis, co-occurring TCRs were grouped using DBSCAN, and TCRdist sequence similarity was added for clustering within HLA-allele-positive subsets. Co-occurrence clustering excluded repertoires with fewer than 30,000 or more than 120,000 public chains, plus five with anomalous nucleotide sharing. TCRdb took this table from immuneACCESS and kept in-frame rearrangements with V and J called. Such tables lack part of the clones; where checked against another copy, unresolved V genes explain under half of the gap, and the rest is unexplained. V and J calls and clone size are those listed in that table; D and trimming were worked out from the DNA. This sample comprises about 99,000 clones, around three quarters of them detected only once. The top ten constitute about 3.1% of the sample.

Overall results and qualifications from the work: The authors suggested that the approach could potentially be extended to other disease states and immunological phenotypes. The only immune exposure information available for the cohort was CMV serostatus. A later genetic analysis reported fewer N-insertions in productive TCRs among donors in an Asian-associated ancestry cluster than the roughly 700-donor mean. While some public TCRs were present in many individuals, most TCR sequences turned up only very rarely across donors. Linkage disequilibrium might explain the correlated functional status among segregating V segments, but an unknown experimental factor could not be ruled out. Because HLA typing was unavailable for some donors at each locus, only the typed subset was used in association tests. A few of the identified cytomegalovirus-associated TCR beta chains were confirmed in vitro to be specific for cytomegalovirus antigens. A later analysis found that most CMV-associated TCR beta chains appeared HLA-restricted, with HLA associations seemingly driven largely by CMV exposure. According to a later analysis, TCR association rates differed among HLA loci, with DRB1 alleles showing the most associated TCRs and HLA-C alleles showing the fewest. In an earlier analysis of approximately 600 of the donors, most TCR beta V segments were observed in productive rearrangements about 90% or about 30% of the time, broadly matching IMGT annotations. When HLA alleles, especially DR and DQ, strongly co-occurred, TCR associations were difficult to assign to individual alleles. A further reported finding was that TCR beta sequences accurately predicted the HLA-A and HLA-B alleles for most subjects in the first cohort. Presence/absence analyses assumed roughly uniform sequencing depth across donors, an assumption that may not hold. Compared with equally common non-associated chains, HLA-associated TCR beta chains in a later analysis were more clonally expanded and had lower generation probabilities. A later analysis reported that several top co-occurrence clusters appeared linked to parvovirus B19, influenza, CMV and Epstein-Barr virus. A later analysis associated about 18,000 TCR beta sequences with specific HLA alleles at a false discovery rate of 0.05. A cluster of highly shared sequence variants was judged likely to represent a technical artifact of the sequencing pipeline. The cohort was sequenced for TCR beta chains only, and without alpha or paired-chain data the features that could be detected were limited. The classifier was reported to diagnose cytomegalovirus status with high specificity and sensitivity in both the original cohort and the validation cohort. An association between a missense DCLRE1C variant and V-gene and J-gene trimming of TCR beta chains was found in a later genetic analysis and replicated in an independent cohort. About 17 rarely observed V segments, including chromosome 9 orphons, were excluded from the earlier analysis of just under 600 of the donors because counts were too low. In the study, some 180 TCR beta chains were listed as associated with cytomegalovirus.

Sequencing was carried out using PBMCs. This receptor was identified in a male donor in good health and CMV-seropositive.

The base sequence is TGTGCCAGCAGCTCCGACGGGTATGGCTACACCTTC. It translates as CASSSDGYGYTF. The rearrangement combines TRBV7-3 with TRBJ1-2, with the D gene not clear enough to name. A distance of 8 bases separates the germline ends of V and J, which lose 4 bases and 5 bases respectively. There are 12 amino acids in the CDR3, from cysteine to phenylalanine inclusive. Of all the DNA, just the CDR3 is kept, 36 bases in frame from base 1. According to the germline V gene, CDR1 reads SGHTA and CDR2 reads FQGTGA.